The clone carrying this T cell receptor beta chain was detected ten times or more. Its antigen is unidentified. The germline V gene encodes CDR1 SEHNR and CDR2 FQNEAQ (reference sequence). Trimming stripped 5 bases from V and 8 bases from J, with 15 bases between. This CDR3 contains 13 residues. Unique molecular identifiers were used in preparing the TCRbeta library. TCRdb used MiXCR to reprocess the PCR reads, holding one entry per CDR3 protein. Of some 220,000 distinct CDR3 sequences detected, about a tenth appear once; the ten largest clones hold 28%. These data come from a study of T-cell reconstitution after alpha-beta-depleted transplantation in children. Whole-study results and caveats: Once a year had passed after transplant, T-cell counts and diversity came mostly from newly produced T cells. Where alpha-beta T cells came from about two months after transplant was reportedly several hundred expanded graft clones.

The sequence was obtained from a child younger than two with acute myeloid leukemia, due to receive a stem cell transplant. This sample comprised PBMCs, obtained before TCRalphabeta/CD19-depleted stem cell transplant. The V call is TRBV7-9, the J call TRBJ1-2; maybe TRBD1 (5 bases). CDR3 nucleotide sequence: TGTGCCAGCAGCCCAATGGGGCATGGCGGCTACACCTTC. Translating gives CASSPMGHGGYTF.